Here is one T cell receptor beta chain with its context. Its antigen is currently unknown. This specimen includes other DNA sequences encoding the same CDR3. The V end was cut by 4 bases, the J end by 1 base, with 8 bases between. CDR3 size: 12 residues. From germline, CDR1 is GTSNPN and CDR2 SVGIG (reference sequence). The data belong to a study of shared clonotypes between healthy human individuals. Study results and caveats: Only a few donors were included, so the genetic and exposure-history diversity represented was limited. Clonotype sharing among donors was expected to depend on sequencing depth.

Method: immunoSEQ multiplex PCR; TCRdb's copy keeps in-frame clones and lacks some. The repertoire holds a few million clones, with approximately 96% as singletons. The receptor was derived from a man aged 18-30 years in good health. The source material was naive CD4+ T cells sorted from blood. Subset of the sample: CD45RA+ positively selected. V and J are TRBV30 and TRBJ2-7, with D unclear. CDR3 sequence reads: CAWKASSYEQYF. The CDR3 DNA reads as TGTGCCTGGAAAGCCAGTTCCTACGAGCAGTACTTC.